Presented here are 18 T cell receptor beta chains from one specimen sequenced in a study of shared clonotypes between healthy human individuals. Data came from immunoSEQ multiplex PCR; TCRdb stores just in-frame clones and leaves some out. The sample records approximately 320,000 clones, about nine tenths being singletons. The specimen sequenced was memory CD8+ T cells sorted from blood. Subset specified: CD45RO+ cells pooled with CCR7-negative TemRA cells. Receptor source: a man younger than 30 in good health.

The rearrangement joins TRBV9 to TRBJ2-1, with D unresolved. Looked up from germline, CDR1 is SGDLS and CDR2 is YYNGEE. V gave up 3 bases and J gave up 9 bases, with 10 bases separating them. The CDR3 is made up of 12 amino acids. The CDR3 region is CASSDLEVEQFF. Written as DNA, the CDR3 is TGTGCCAGCAGCGATCTAGAGGTTGAGCAGTTCTTC.

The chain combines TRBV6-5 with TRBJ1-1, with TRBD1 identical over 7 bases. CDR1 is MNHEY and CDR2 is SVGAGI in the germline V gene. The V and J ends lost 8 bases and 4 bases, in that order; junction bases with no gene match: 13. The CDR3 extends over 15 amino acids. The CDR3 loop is CASAYSGTAGTEAFF. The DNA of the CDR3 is TGTGCCAGCGCCTACTCCGGGACAGCCGGCACTGAAGCTTTCTTT.

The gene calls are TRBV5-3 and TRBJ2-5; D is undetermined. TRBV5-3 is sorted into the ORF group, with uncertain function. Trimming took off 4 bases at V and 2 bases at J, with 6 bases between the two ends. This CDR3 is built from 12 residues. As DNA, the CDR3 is TGTGCCAGAAGCGAACCTCAAGAGACCCAGTACTTC. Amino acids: CARSEPQETQYF.

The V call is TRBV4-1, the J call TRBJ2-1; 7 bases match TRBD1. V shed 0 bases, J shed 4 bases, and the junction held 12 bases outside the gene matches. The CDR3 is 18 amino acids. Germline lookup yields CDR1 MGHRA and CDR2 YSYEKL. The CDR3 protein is CASSQDPSGTDLYNEQFF. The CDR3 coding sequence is TGCGCCAGCAGCCAAGATCCGAGTGGGACAGATCTTTACAATGAGCAGTTCTTC.

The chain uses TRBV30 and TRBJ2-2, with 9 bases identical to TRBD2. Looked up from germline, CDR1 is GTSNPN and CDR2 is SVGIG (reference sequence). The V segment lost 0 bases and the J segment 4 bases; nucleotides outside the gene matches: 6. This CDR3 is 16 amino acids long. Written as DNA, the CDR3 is TGTGCCTGGAGTGTACATGCGGGAGGGTCCACCGGGGAGCTGTTTTTT. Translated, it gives CAWSVHAGGSTGELFF. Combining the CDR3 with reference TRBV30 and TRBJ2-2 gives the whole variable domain SQTIHQWPATLVQPVGSPLSLECTVEGTSNPNLYWYRQAAGRGLQLLFYSVGIGQISSEVPQNLSASRPQDRQFILSSKKLLLSDSGFYLCAWSVHAGGSTGELFFGEGSRLTVL.

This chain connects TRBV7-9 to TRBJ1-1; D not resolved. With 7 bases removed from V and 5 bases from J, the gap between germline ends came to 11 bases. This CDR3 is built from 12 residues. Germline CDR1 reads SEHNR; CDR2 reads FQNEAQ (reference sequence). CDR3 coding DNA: TGTGCCAGCATTTCATGGGGTACTGAAGCTTTCTTT. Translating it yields CASISWGTEAFF.

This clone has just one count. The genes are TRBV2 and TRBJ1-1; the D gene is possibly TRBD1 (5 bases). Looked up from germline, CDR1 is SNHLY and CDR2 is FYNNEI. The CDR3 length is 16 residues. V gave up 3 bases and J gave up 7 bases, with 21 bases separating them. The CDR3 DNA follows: TGTGCCAGCAGTGAGGGGGTTCCACTTATTGGCAGTGAAGCTTTCTTT. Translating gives CASSEGVPLIGSEAFF.

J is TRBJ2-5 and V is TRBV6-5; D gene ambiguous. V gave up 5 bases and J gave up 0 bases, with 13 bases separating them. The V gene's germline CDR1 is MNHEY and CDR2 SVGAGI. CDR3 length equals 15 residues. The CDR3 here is CASSLVGLNQETQYF. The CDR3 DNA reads TGTGCCAGCAGTCTGGTGGGTTTGAACCAAGAGACCCAGTACTTC.

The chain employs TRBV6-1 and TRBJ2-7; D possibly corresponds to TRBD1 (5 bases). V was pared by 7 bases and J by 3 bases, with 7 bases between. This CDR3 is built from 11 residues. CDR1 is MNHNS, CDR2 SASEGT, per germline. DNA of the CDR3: TGTGCCAGCATTAGGGGCTACGAGCAGTACTTC. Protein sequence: CASIRGYEQYF.

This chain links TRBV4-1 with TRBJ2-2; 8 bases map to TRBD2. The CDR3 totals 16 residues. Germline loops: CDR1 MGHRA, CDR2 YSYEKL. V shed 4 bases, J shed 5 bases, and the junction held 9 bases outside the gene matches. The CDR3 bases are TGCGCCAGCAGCCTAGACCCGGGACTAGAGACCGGGGAGCTGTTTTTT. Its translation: CASSLDPGLETGELFF.

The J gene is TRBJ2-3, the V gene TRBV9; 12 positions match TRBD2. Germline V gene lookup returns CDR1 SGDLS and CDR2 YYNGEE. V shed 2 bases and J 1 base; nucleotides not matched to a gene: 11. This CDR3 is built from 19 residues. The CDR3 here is CASSVLAGGPIEGTDTQYF. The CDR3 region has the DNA TGTGCCAGCAGCGTGCTAGCGGGGGGGCCTATTGAGGGCACAGATACGCAGTATTTT.

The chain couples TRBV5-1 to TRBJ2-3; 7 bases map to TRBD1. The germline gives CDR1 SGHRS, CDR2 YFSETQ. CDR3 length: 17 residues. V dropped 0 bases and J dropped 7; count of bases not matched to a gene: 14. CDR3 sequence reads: CASSLVAKGHRGNTQYF. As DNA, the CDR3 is TGCGCCAGCAGCTTGGTCGCAAAGGGGCACAGGGGAAATACGCAGTATTTT.

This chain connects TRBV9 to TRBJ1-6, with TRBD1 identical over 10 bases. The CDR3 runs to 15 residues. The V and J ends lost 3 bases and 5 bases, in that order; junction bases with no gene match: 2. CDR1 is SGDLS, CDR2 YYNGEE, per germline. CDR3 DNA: TGTGCCAGCAGCGCGGACAGGGGGGATAATTCACCCCTCCACTTT. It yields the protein CASSADRGDNSPLHF.

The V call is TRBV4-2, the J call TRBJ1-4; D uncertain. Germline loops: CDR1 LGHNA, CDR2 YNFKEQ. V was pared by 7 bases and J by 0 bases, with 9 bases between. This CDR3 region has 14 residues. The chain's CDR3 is CASNYRTTNEKLFF. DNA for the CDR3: TGTGCCAGCAACTACAGAACAACTAATGAAAAACTGTTTTTT.

The chain's CDR3 is CATRLKESTEAFF. The CDR3 nucleotides are TGTGCCACCCGACTGAAGGAAAGCACTGAAGCTTTCTTT. The V and J genes are TRBV15 and TRBJ1-1; D uncertain. The CDR3 consists of 13 residues. V lost 8 bases and J lost 4, with 14 bases in between. CDR1 is LNHNV and CDR2 is YYDKDF in the germline V gene (reference sequence).

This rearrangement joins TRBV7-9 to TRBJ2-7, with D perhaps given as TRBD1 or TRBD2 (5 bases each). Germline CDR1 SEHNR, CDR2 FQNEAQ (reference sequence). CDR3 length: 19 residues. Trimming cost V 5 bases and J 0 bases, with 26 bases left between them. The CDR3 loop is CASSPLGARDPGGSYEQYF. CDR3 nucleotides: TGTGCCAGCAGCCCTCTAGGGGCTAGAGACCCAGGAGGCTCCTACGAGCAGTACTTC.

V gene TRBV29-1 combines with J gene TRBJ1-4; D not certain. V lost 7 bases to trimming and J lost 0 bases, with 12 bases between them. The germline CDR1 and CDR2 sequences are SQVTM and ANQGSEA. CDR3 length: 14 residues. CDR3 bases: TGCAGCGCTGCCTTTCGCGCAACTAATGAAAAACTGTTTTTT. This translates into CSAAFRATNEKLFF.

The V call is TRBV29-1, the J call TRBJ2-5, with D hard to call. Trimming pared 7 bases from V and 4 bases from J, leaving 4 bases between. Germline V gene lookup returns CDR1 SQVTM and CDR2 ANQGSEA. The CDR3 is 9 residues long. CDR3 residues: CSAGETQYF. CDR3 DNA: TGCAGCGCGGGAGAGACCCAGTACTTC.